This T cell receptor beta chain is drawn from a study of blood T cell repertoires in COVID-19. Study details: Recovered Cohort 3 donors showed two negative PCRs, clearance, or symptom resolution. Sources were T cells, B-cell-depleted T cells, or PBMCs; the material itself was cDNA or gDNA.

CDR1 SGHNT and CDR2 YENEEA come from the germline V gene. After removal of 5 bases from V and 8 bases from J, the junction contained 8 bases not matched to a gene. The CDR3 loop spans 14 amino acids. TCRdb's copy holds only in-frame clones and misses some; the assay was immunoSEQ multiplex PCR. This sample yields some 160,000 clones, of which approximately 79% are seen a single time; 19% belongs to the top ten. Assignment of participants to cohorts was predicated upon participant-reported clinical history. The sequenced material came from PBMCs or T cells enriched from blood (not recorded which). The chain combines TRBV11-3 with TRBJ1-4; TRBD1 aligns across 7 bases. The receptor's source is an older woman in a cohort exposed to, infected with or recovered from COVID-19 (not recorded which). Here the CDR3 reads CASSPQGESEKLFF. DNA for the CDR3: TGTGCCAGCAGCCCCCAGGGGGAAAGCGAAAAACTGTTTTTT.